Listed here are 22 T cell receptor beta chains from one sample, sequenced in a study of technical replicates of blood from a few donors. Sequencing was performed with immunoSEQ multiplex PCR; in TCRdb, only in-frame clones are kept and a portion is missing. This table holds over 55,000 clones, 86% found once. Sequencing used PBMCs. The origin of the receptors is a human donor in good health. Some clones in this sample may be carry-over from other donors' samples.

The chain combines TRBV6-4 with TRBJ1-6; 9 bases line up with TRBD1. The CDR3 runs to 14 residues. CDR1 is MRHNA and CDR2 is SNTAGT in the germline V gene. After removal of 6 bases from V and 7 bases from J, the junction contained 4 bases not matched to a gene. The CDR3 DNA reads as TGTGCCAGCAGCCAGGGACAGGGAAATTCACCCCTCCACTTT. Translation gives CASSQGQGNSPLHF.

V usage is TRBV2 and J usage is TRBJ2-7; D ambiguous. Germline values: CDR1 SNHLY, CDR2 FYNNEI. V was cut by 5 bases and J by 2 bases, with 22 bases left in between. The CDR3 is 17 residues long. The CDR3 DNA follows: TGTGCCAGCAGTCCACGGGTTGCCTCGATGGGTGCCTACGAGCAGTACTTC. Amino acids: CASSPRVASMGAYEQYF.

The chain recombines TRBV5-1 with TRBJ1-2; D may be TRBD1 (6 bases). V was cut by 5 bases and J by 4 bases, with 15 bases left in between. The germline V gene encodes CDR1 SGHRS and CDR2 YFSETQ. The CDR3 runs 14 residues. Written as DNA, the CDR3 is TGCGCCAGCAGTTCTACAGGGATGAGCTATGGCTACACCTTC. Encoded protein: CASSSTGMSYGYTF.

The rearrangement uses TRBV7-3 and TRBJ2-3, with a possible D match to TRBD2 (5 bases). This CDR3 has 13 amino acids. V shed 5 bases and J shed 5 bases, with 11 bases lying between them. Germline V gene data show CDR1 as SGHTA and CDR2 as FQGTGA. CDR3 nucleotides: TGTGCCAGCAGCGAGGTGGGGAGAGATACGCAGTATTTT. This gives the protein CASSEVGRDTQYF.

This chain links TRBV5-1 with TRBJ2-3; TRBD1 matches 8 bases. This CDR3 region has 12 residues. Looked up from germline, CDR1 is SGHRS and CDR2 is YFSETQ. Trimming took 2 bases from V and 11 from J; bases not matched to a gene: 4. This chain's CDR3 is CASSLQGGGQYF. CDR3 DNA sequence: TGCGCCAGCAGCTTACAGGGGGGTGGGCAGTATTTT.

The chain has TRBV7-3 and TRBJ1-2; D might be TRBD1 (5 bases). The germline V and J ends were trimmed by 6 bases and 7 bases, with 12 bases remaining between them. Looked up from germline, CDR1 is SGHTA and CDR2 is FQGTGA. The CDR3 contains 12 residues. The CDR3 sequence: CASRGGLLGYTF. CDR3 DNA: TGTGCCAGCAGGGGGGGGTTACTTGGCTACACCTTC.

V and J are TRBV2 and TRBJ1-6; D ambiguous. The CDR3 runs 12 residues. The ends were cut back, 6 bases at V and 10 bases at J, with 10 bases in the middle. Germline V gene data show CDR1 as SNHLY and CDR2 as FYNNEI. CDR3 DNA sequence: TGTGCCAGCAGCCAGGATCGATCACCCCTCCACTTT. Its translation: CASSQDRSPLHF.

This chain uses TRBV9 with TRBJ2-7; a possible D gene is TRBD1 (6 bases). Germline CDR1 SGDLS, CDR2 YYNGEE. CDR3 size: 13 residues. V gave up 5 bases and J gave up 1 base, with 10 bases separating them. The CDR3 loop is CASSRTGSYEQYF. CDR3 nucleotide sequence: TGTGCCAGCAGTCGAACAGGGTCCTACGAGCAGTACTTC. Full variable domain (rest looked up from reference TRBV9 and TRBJ2-7): DSGVTQTPKHLITATGQRVTLRCSPRSGDLSVYWYQQSLDQGLQFLIQYYNGEERAKGNILERFSAQQFPDLHSELNLSSLELGDSALYFCASSRTGSYEQYFGPGTRLTVT.

The V gene is TRBV5-5, the J gene TRBJ2-5, with no clear D. The germline V gene encodes CDR1 SGHKS and CDR2 YYEKEE (reference sequence). CDR3 length: 14 amino acids. The V and J ends lost 4 bases and 5 bases respectively, with 15 bases between them. CDR3 region: CASSRLTTMETQYF. The CDR3 coding sequence is TGTGCCAGCAGCCGCCTGACAACCATGGAGACCCAGTACTTC.

The chain joins TRBV7-3 to TRBJ2-5; D is perhaps TRBD1 (6 bases). Trimming removed 3 bases from V and 4 bases from J, with 9 bases in between. Germline CDR1 is SGHTA and CDR2 is FQGTGA. The CDR3 length is 13 residues. For the CDR3, the DNA is TGTGCCAGCAGCTTCCAGGGGACAGAGACCCAGTACTTC. The encoded protein is CASSFQGTETQYF.

The J gene is TRBJ2-1, the V gene TRBV4-2; possibly TRBD2 for D (6 bases). Germline CDR1 is LGHNA and CDR2 is YNFKEQ. The CDR3 totals 15 residues. Trimming took 1 base from V and 2 from J, leaving 9 bases between them. For the CDR3, the DNA is TGTGCCAGCAGCCAAGGACTAGGGCCCTACAATGAGCAGTTCTTC. This translates into CASSQGLGPYNEQFF.

This clone is a singleton in its sample. V usage is TRBV7-6 and J usage is TRBJ2-1; 9 nucleotides agree with TRBD1. Trimming took 5 bases from V and 4 from J; bases not matched to a gene: 9. The CDR3 has 16 residues. CDR1 is SGHVS and CDR2 is FNYEAQ in the germline V gene. DNA for the CDR3: TGTGCCAGCAGCCCAGGGACAGGGAAAGTGTACAATGAGCAGTTCTTC. It codes for CASSPGTGKVYNEQFF.

The J gene is TRBJ1-5, the V gene TRBV27, with D perhaps matching TRBD1 (5 bases). V was trimmed by 3 bases and J by 2 bases, leaving 5 bases between them. Germline CDR1 reads MNHEY; CDR2 reads SMNVEV (reference sequence). The length of the CDR3 is 13 residues. CDR3 protein: CASSLTGNQPQHF. CDR3 sequence (DNA): TGTGCCAGCAGTTTGACAGGCAATCAGCCCCAGCATTTT.

The CDR3 sequence: CASSLEGARNQPQHF. The CDR3 DNA sequence: TGTGCCAGCAGCTTAGAGGGGGCGAGGAATCAGCCCCAGCATTTT. The chain employs TRBV7-9 and TRBJ1-5; 7 bases line up with TRBD1. The CDR3 spans 15 residues. V lost 1 base and J lost 4; bases outside the gene matches: 4. CDR1 and CDR2 (germline): SEHNR, FQNEAQ (reference sequence).

This clone was observed a single time. This chain connects TRBV5-1 to TRBJ2-3; D is unclear. CDR1 SGHRS and CDR2 YFSETQ come from the germline V gene. This CDR3 is built from 14 residues. V was shortened by 1 base and J by 2 bases, with 8 bases between the two germline ends. The CDR3 bases are TGCGCCAGCAGCTTGAGGCGGCACACAGATACGCAGTATTTT. This encodes CASSLRRHTDTQYF. Full variable domain (rest looked up from reference TRBV5-1 and TRBJ2-3): KAGVTQTPRYLIKTRGQQVTLSCSPISGHRSVSWYQQTPGQGLQFLFEYFSETQRNKGNFPGRFSGRQFSNSRSEMNVSTLELGDSALYLCASSLRRHTDTQYFGPGTRLTVL.

The chain combines TRBV4-3 with TRBJ2-7, with TRBD1 as a possible D gene (6 bases). From germline, CDR1 is LGHNA and CDR2 YSLEER. This CDR3 spans 15 amino acids. V was trimmed by 1 base and J by 6 bases, leaving 16 bases between them. The CDR3 bases are TGCGCCAGCAGCCAAGGAACAGGGTTGGGTCCCGAGCAGTACTTC. This gives the protein CASSQGTGLGPEQYF.

The chain links TRBV10-3 to TRBJ1-5, with a tentative D call TRBD1 (6 bases). Germline values: CDR1 ENHRY, CDR2 SYGVKD. CDR3 length: 15 residues. V shed 3 bases and J shed 7 bases, with 16 bases lying between them. The chain's CDR3 is CAISEVWAGEQPQHF. CDR3 sequence (DNA): TGTGCCATCAGTGAAGTGTGGGCAGGGGAGCAGCCCCAGCATTTT.

V usage is TRBV4-3 and J usage is TRBJ2-7, with TRBD2 matching 8 bases. Trimming took 2 bases from V and 7 from J; bases not matched to a gene: 7. This CDR3 spans 14 amino acids. The germline V gene encodes CDR1 LGHNA and CDR2 YSLEER. DNA for the CDR3: TGCGCCAGCAGCCAAAGGATAGCGGGGAGAGAGCAGTACTTC. This gives the protein CASSQRIAGREQYF.

This clone was seen many times. The V and J genes are TRBV6-1 and TRBJ1-1; the D gene is possibly TRBD1 (6 bases). CDR1 is MNHNS, CDR2 SASEGT, per germline. With 5 bases removed from V and 2 bases from J, the gap between germline ends came to 9 bases. This CDR3 has 13 amino acids. CDR3 nucleotides: TGTGCCAGCAGTAGGACAGCTAACACTGAAGCTTTCTTT. Residues: CASSRTANTEAFF.

V and J are TRBV4-1 and TRBJ2-7; the D gene is possibly TRBD2 (7 bases). The germline V and J ends were trimmed by 3 bases and 4 bases, with 19 bases remaining between them. The V gene's germline CDR1 is MGHRA and CDR2 YSYEKL. This CDR3 region has 16 residues. The CDR3 loop is CASSHLLGGPVYEQYF. The CDR3 DNA follows: TGCGCCAGCAGCCACTTGCTGGGGGGGCCAGTATACGAGCAGTACTTC.

The chain couples TRBV13 to TRBJ2-3, with TRBD2 matching over 13 bases. Germline V gene data show CDR1 as PRHDT and CDR2 as FYEKMQ (reference sequence). The ends lost 2 bases at V and 4 bases at J; junction bases unmatched: 12. The CDR3 runs to 19 residues. In DNA form, the CDR3 reads TGTGCCAGCAGCTTATGGGAACTAGCGGGGGGGAAGTTCTCAGATACGCAGTATTTT. Encoded protein: CASSLWELAGGKFSDTQYF.

The chain has TRBV6-1 and TRBJ1-1, with a weak D call TRBD1 (6 bases). V lost 2 bases and J lost 1, with 11 bases in between. This CDR3 region has 15 residues. CDR1 MNHNS and CDR2 SASEGT come from the germline V gene. CDR3 amino acids: CASSESTGRNTEAFF. CDR3 bases: TGTGCCAGCAGTGAATCAACAGGGCGGAACACTGAAGCTTTCTTT.